This T cell receptor beta chain was retrieved from a study of control samples from healthy donors and cancer patients. Germline CDR1 is SEHNR and CDR2 is FQNEAQ (reference sequence). With 1 base removed from V and 6 bases from J, the gap between germline ends came to 4 bases. This CDR3 has 12 residues. Method: immunoSEQ multiplex PCR; TCRdb's copy keeps in-frame clones and lacks some. This table has tens of thousands of clones, roughly 89% appearing once. The source material was blood. The V gene is TRBV7-9, the J gene TRBJ2-1; no firm D call. This TCR came from a man between 50 and 59 years old in good health. In nucleotides, the CDR3 is TGTGCCAGCAGCTTAGTGAGCAATGAGCAGTTCTTC. Its translation: CASSLVSNEQFF.